The following is a T cell receptor (beta chain) sequence with its context. Its matching antigen is unknown. The authors reverse transcribed about 0.5 to 1 ug RNA with random hexamers. TCRdb re-analysed the immunoSEQ multiplex PCR reads in MiXCR, keeping a single row per CDR3 protein. Here the sample spans under 70,000 distinct CDR3 sequences, roughly 94% being singletons. This sample stems from a study of CD8 T cells in Susac syndrome. Study results and caveats: Regarding the TCR sequencing and HLA analysis, the study admitted that a relatively small number of individuals were involved.

The origin of this receptor is a human donor with Susac syndrome. Sequenced input: CD8+ T cells from PBMCs.

CDR3 in DNA: TGCAGTGCCCAGACTAGCGGGGGCTGGGGCGAGCAGTTCTTC. Residues: CSAQTSGGWGEQFF. The chain links TRBV20-1 to TRBJ2-1; 12 bases agree with TRBD2. Germline V gene lookup returns CDR1 DFQATT and CDR2 SNEGSKA (reference sequence). The CDR3 consists of 14 residues. V shed 6 bases and J 10 bases; nucleotides not matched to a gene: 10.